This T cell receptor beta chain was captured in a study of beta chain features in type 1 diabetes. This clone occurred many times. A sort by CD45RO/CCR7/CD25/CD127/CD95/CD27 yielded CD4+ naive, central memory, regulatory and stem cell-like memory cells. As every portion of the isolated RNA was reverse transcribed, the sequencing read expressed TCRB transcripts. Assay used: immunoSEQ multiplex PCR; TCRdb lists only in-frame clones, some missing. The sample records fewer than 900,000 clones, roughly a sixth being singletons. The material sequenced was naive CD4+ T cells from blood. The receptor's source is a woman aged 18-29 years in good health.

This CDR3 is CASSTADTQYF. CDR3 nucleotide sequence: TGCGCCAGCAGTACAGCAGATACGCAGTATTTT. The chain joins TRBV10-2 to TRBJ2-3; D not certain. The CDR3 totals 11 residues. Germline V gives CDR1 WSHSY, CDR2 SAAADI. V was trimmed by 5 bases and J by 4 bases, leaving 4 bases between them.